This entry lists 3 T cell receptor beta chains sequenced from one sample in a study of shared clonotypes between healthy human individuals (TCRdb year 2020). Libraries came from the immunoSEQ multiplex PCR assay. TCRdb carries this immuneACCESS record with in-frame sequences only. Its versions omit some clonotypes, under half of them owing to an unresolved V gene in the studies checked, with the rest unexplained. The sample has hundreds of thousands of clones on record, 85% to 95% of them singletons. The top ten constitute approximately 0.11% of the sample. For the CD8 naive samples, CD45RO-negative cells were positively selected for CCR7, yielding a CD45RA+CCR7+ population from which TemRA cells were excluded. The sample taken for sequencing was naive CD8+ T cells sorted from blood. Read against the paper, the sample's cell subset or site label means: CD45RA+CCR7+. All receptors derive from a woman in her 30s in good health.

DNA of the CDR3: TGTGCCAGCAGCTCGAATCCACGGACAGGGAGTTACGAGCAGTACTTC. This translates into CASSSNPRTGSYEQYF. The rearrangement joins TRBV7-8 to TRBJ2-7; 8 bases fit TRBD1. There are 16 residues in the CDR3. V lost 4 bases to trimming and J lost 4 bases; unmatched junction nucleotides: 12. Germline V gives CDR1 SGHVS, CDR2 FQNEAQ. Full variable domain (rest looked up from reference TRBV7-8 and TRBJ2-7): GAGVSQSPRYKVAKRGQDVALRCDPISGHVSLFWYQQALGQGPEFLTYFQNEAQLDKSGLPSDRFFAERPEGSVSTLKIQRTQQEDSAVYLCASSSNPRTGSYEQYFGPGTRLTVT.

The V gene is TRBV6-6, the J gene TRBJ2-5, with 7 bases fitting TRBD2. This CDR3 is 15 amino acids long. V lost 2 bases to trimming and J lost 4 bases; unmatched junction nucleotides: 7. Germline V gene sequence: CDR1 MNHNY, CDR2 SVGAGI (reference sequence). CDR3 sequence reads: CASSYGTTSAETQYF. The CDR3, as DNA: TGTGCCAGCAGTTACGGTACAACTAGCGCAGAGACCCAGTACTTC.

Here the CDR3 reads CASSDLAESPDEQYF. CDR3 DNA: TGTGCCAGCAGCGATCTAGCGGAGTCTCCCGACGAGCAGTACTTC. The chain has TRBV7-9 and TRBJ2-7; 7 bases fit TRBD2. V trimming: 5 bases; J trimming: 5 bases; junction bases outside the gene matches: 12. From germline, CDR1 is SEHNR and CDR2 FQNEAQ (reference sequence). CDR3 size: 15 residues.